The clone carrying this TCR beta chain appeared a few times. Within the sample, other DNA sequences also encode this same CDR3. The data are from a study of control samples from healthy donors and cancer patients. Using immunoSEQ multiplex PCR, the repertoire was profiled, and TCRdb retains in-frame clones only, with some absent. The data hold over 150,000 clones, with 75% to 95% observed a single time. V lost 0 bases and J lost 4, with 2 bases in between. This CDR3 region has 11 residues. The V gene's germline CDR1 is SGHDT and CDR2 YYEEEE. The sequence came from a woman in her thirties or forties in good health. Sequencing was carried out using blood. The chain carries TRBV5-6 and TRBJ2-7; D uncertain. The CDR3 DNA sequence: TGTGCCAGCAGCTTGGGTTACGAGCAGTACTTC. This encodes CASSLGYEQYF.